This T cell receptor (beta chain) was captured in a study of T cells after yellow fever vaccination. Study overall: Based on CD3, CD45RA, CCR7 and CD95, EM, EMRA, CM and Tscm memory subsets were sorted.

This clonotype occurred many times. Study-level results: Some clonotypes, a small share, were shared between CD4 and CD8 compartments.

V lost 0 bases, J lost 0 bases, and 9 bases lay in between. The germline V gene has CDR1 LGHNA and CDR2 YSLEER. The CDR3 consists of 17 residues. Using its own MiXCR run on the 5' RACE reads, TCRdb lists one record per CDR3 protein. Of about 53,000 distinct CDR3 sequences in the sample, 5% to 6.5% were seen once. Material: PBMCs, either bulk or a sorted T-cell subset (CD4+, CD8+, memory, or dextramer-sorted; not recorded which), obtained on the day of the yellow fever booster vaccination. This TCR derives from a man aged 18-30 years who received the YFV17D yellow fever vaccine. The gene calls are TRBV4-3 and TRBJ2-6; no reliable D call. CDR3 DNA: TGCGCCAGCAGCCAAGACGTTGGCCGCTCTGGGGCCAACGTCCTGACTTTC. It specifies CASSQDVGRSGANVLTF.